A selection of T cell receptor beta chains follows, all from one sample in a study of CD8+ T cells in alopecia areata. Sequencing was performed with immunoSEQ multiplex PCR; in TCRdb, only in-frame clones are kept and a portion is missing. This sample carries hundreds of thousands of clones, 50% to 75% of them seen once, and the ten largest clones take 0.93%. The material sequenced was CD4+ T cells sorted from blood, taken at week 52, from a patient treated with tofacitinib. The receptor source for this set is a human donor with alopecia areata. Each CDR3 is given with its conserved first and last residue. A D gene is named only where the DNA matches it firmly. Size tells how often a clone was seen (once, few, many) or the class of an expanded clone, and some rows leave it out.

clone_size	v_call	j_call	d_call	cdr3_nt	cdr3_aa
NA	TRBV6-5	TRBJ1-2	NA	TGTGCCAGCAGGGACGGCGGAGGCTACACCTTC	CASRDGGGYTF
NA	TRBV6-5	TRBJ2-7	TRBD1	TGTGCCAGCAGCAGGGACAGGGTTCTTAACGCGCAGTACTTC	CASSRDRVLNAQYF
NA	TRBV30	TRBJ1-3	NA	TGTGCCTGGAGTTTGTTGGGGGGAGGTGGAAACACCATATATTTT	CAWSLLGGGGNTIYF
NA	TRBV30	TRBJ2-1	NA	TGTGCCTGGAGTCAGGGGGGGTACAATGAGCAGTTCTTC	CAWSQGGYNEQFF
NA	TRBV30	TRBJ1-6	NA	TGTGCCTGGGGGGTCAACGGACTTGGGAATTCACCCCTCCACTTT	CAWGVNGLGNSPLHF
NA	TRBV23-1	TRBJ2-1	TRBD2	TGCGCCAGCAGTCAAATCCCGGGGGGTACCTACAATGAGCAGTTCTTC	CASSQIPGGTYNEQFF
NA	TRBV30	TRBJ1-1	TRBD1	TGTGCCTGGAGTGGCGGGACAGGTCGCTTCCCCACGACGGCTTTCTTT	CAWSGGTGRFPTTAFF
NA	TRBV7-9	TRBJ1-1	NA	TGTGCCAGCAGCCCCCCCGACAGTATCACTGAAGCTTTCTTT	CASSPPDSITEAFF
NA	TRBV12-5	TRBJ2-1	NA	TGTGCTAGTGGCAACCTTGTCCTCCGTGAGCAGTTCTTC	CASGNLVLREQFF
NA	TRBV4-1	TRBJ2-1	NA	TGCGCCAGCAGCCAAGATGGAGTGGGGTCCTACAATGAGCAGTTCTTC	CASSQDGVGSYNEQFF
NA	TRBV29-1	TRBJ2-7	TRBD2	TGCAGCGCAGGACTAGAAAAATCCGCTACAACCTTC	CSAGLEKSATTF
few	TRBV4-3	TRBJ2-7	TRBD1	TGCGCCAGCAGCCAAGAGTCGGGGGACAGGGCCTCCGAGCAGTACTTC	CASSQESGDRASEQYF
NA	TRBV7-7	TRBJ1-5	NA	TGTGCTAGCAGCAGGACGTGGGGTCAGCCCCAGCATTTT	CASSRTWGQPQHF
few	TRBV7-2	TRBJ1-3	TRBD1	TGTGCCAGCAGCTTACAAGGACAGGGGCTAGGAAACACCATATATTTT	CASSLQGQGLGNTIYF
few	TRBV27	TRBJ1-1	NA	TGTGCCAGCAGTTTAACAGCTTGGCCCGGGGGTAACACTGAAGCTTTCTTT	CASSLTAWPGGNTEAFF
NA	TRBV4-1	TRBJ1-6	NA	TGCGCCAGCAGCCAAGCGTTCGCAGGGAGCTCCTATAATTCACCCCTCCACTTT	CASSQAFAGSSYNSPLHF
NA	TRBV5-4	TRBJ1-6	TRBD1	TGTGCCAGCAGCTCGGGACAGGGGAATTCACCCCTCCACTTT	CASSSGQGNSPLHF
NA	TRBV15	TRBJ2-1	TRBD2	TGTGCCACCAGCAGAGGTCTAGCGGAATACAATGAGCAGTTCTTC	CATSRGLAEYNEQFF
NA	TRBV10-3	TRBJ1-1	TRBD1	TGTGCCATCAGTGAGCAAAAACCGGGACAGGGGGTTCGAAGGACTGAAGCTTTCTTT	CAISEQKPGQGVRRTEAFF
few	TRBV12-5	TRBJ2-7	NA	TGTGCTAGCTCAAACAGGAACTCCTACGAGCAGTACTTC	CASSNRNSYEQYF
NA	TRBV6-1	TRBJ2-4	NA	TGTGCCGAAGCAGACATTCTCGGCATTCAGTACTTC	CAEADILGIQYF
NA	TRBV30	TRBJ2-3	NA	TGTGCCTGCAAACAGGGTTGGAACACAGATACGCAGTATTTT	CACKQGWNTDTQYF
NA	TRBV30	TRBJ2-1	NA	TGTGCCTGGTCGGCCCAACGGGAGCAGTTCTTC	CAWSAQREQFF
NA	TRBV5-1	TRBJ2-3	NA	TGCGCCAGCAGCTTGGGAAAGACAGATACGCAGTATTTT	CASSLGKTDTQYF